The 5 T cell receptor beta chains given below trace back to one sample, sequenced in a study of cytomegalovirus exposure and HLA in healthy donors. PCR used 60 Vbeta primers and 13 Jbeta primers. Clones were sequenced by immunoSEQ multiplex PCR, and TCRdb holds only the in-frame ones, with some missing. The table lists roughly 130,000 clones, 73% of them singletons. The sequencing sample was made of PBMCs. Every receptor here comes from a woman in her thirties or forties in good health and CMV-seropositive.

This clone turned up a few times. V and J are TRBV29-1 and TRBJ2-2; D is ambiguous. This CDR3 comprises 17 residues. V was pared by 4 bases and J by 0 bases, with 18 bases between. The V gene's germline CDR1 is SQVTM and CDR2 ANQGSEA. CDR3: CSVAGRQATSNTGELFF. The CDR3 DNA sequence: TGCAGCGTTGCAGGCCGCCAAGCAACATCGAACACCGGGGAGCTGTTTTTT.

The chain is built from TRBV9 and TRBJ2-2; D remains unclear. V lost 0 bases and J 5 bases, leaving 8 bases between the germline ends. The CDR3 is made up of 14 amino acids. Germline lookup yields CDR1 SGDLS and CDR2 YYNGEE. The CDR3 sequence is CASSVDLVTGELFF. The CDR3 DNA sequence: TGTGCCAGCAGCGTAGACCTAGTAACCGGGGAGCTGTTTTTT.

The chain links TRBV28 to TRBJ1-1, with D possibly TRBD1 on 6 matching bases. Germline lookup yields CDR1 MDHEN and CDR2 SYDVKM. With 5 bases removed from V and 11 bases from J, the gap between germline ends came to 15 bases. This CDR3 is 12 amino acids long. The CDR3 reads CASSLQQGTAFF. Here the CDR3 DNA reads TGTGCCAGCAGTCTTCAACAGGGTACGGCTTTCTTT. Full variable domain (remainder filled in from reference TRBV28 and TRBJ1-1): DVKVTQSSRYLVKRTGEKVFLECVQDMDHENMFWYRQDPGLGLRLIYFSYDVKMKEKGDIPEGYSVSREKKERFSLILESASTNQTSMYLCASSLQQGTAFFGQGTRLTVV.

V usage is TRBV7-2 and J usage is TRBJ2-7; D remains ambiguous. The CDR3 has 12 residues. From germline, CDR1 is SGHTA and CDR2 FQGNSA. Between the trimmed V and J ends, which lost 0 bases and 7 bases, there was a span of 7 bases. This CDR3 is CASSLARKEQYF. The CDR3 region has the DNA TGTGCCAGCAGCTTAGCCCGTAAAGAGCAGTACTTC.

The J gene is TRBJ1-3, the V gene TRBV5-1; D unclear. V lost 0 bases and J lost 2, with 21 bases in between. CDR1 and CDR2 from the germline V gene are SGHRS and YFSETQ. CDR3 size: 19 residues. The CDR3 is CASSLGFGVGRDTGNTIYF. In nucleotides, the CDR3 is TGCGCCAGCAGCTTGGGTTTCGGGGTAGGCCGCGATACTGGAAACACCATATATTTT.